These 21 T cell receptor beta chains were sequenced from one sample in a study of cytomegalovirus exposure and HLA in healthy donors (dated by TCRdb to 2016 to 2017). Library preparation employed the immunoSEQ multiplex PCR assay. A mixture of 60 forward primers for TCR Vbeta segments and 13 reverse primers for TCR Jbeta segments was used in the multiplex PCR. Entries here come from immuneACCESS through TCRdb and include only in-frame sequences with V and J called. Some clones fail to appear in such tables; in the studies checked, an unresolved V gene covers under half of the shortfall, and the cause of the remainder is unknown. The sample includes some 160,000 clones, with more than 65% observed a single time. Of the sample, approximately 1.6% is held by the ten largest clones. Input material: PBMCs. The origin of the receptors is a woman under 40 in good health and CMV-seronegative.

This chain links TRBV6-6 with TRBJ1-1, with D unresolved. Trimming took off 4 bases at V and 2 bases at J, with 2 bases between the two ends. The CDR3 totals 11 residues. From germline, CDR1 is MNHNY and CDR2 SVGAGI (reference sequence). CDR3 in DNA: TGTGCCAGCAGTTCAAACACTGAAGCTTTCTTT. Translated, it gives CASSSNTEAFF.

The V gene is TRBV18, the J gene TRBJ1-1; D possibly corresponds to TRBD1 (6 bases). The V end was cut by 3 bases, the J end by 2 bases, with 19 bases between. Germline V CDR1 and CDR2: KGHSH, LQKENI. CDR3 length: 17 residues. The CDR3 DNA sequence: TGTGCCAGCTCACCGGCTTATGGGCAGGGGCGTAACACTGAAGCTTTCTTT. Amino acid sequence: CASSPAYGQGRNTEAFF. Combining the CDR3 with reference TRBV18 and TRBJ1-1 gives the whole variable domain NAGVMQNPRHLVRRRGQEARLRCSPMKGHSHVYWYRQLPEEGLKFMVYLQKENIIDESGMPKERFSAEFPKEGPSILRIQQVVRGDSAAYFCASSPAYGQGRNTEAFFGQGTRLTVV.

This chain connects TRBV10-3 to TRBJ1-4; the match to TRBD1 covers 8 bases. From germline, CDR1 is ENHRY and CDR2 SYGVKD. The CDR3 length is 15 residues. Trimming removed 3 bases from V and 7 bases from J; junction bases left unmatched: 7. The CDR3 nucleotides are TGTGCCATCAGTGATTTAGGACAGGGCGGTGAAAAACTGTTTTTT. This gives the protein CAISDLGQGGEKLFF.

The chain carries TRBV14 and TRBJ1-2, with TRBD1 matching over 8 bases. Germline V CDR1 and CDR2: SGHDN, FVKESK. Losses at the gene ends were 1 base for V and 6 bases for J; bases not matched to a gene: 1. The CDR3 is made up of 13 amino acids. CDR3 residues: CASSQGTGNGYTF. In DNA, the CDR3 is TGTGCCAGCAGCCAAGGGACAGGGAATGGCTACACCTTC.

In DNA form, the CDR3 reads TGTGCCAGCAGTTACCCTAGGCCAGTCACAGATACGCAGTATTTT. Protein product: CASSYPRPVTDTQYF. J is TRBJ2-3 and V is TRBV6-6; D uncertain. The length of the CDR3 is 15 residues. From germline, CDR1 is MNHNY and CDR2 SVGAGI (reference sequence). The ends were cut back, 2 bases at V and 2 bases at J, with 11 bases in the middle.

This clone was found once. CDR3 coding DNA: TGTGCCAGCAGTTACGGAGAGGATCAGCCCCAGCATTTT. Protein: CASSYGEDQPQHF. This chain joins TRBV6-5 and TRBJ1-5; D is uncertain. The V end lost 2 bases, the J end lost 5 bases, and 7 bases lay between the germline ends. CDR1 is MNHEY, CDR2 SVGAGI, per germline. The CDR3 extends over 13 amino acids.

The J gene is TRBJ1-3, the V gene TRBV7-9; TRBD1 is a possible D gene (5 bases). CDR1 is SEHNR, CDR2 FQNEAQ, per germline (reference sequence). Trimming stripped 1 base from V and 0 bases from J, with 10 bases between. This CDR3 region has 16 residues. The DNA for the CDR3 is TGTGCCAGCAGCTTAGTTCCCGGGGGCTCTGGAAACACCATATATTTT. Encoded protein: CASSLVPGGSGNTIYF.

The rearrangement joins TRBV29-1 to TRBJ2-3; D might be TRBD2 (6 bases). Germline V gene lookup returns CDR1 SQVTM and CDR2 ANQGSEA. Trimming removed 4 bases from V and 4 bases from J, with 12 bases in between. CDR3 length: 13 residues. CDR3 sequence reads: CSVGGKASDTQYF. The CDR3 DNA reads TGCAGCGTTGGCGGGAAGGCCTCAGATACGCAGTATTTT.

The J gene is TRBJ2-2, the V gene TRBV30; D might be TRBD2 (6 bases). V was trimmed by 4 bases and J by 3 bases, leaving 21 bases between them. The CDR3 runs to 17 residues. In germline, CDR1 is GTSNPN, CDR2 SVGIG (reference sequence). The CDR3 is CAWTNLLPGADTGELFF. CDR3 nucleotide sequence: TGTGCCTGGACCAACCTTCTGCCGGGAGCTGACACCGGGGAGCTGTTTTTT.

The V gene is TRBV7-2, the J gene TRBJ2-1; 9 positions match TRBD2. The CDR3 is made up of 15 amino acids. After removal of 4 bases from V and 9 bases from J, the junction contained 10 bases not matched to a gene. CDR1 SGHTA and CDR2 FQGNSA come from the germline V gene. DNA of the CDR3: TGTGCCAGCAGCTCCTCAGCGGGAGGCTGGATTGAGCAGTTCTTC. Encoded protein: CASSSSAGGWIEQFF. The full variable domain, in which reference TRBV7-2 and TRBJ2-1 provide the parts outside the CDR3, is GAGVSQSPSNKVTEKGKDVELRCDPISGHTALYWYRQSLGQGLEFLIYFQGNSAPDKSGLPSDRFSAERTGGSVSTLTIQRTQQEDSAVYLCASSSSAGGWIEQFFGPGTRLTVL.

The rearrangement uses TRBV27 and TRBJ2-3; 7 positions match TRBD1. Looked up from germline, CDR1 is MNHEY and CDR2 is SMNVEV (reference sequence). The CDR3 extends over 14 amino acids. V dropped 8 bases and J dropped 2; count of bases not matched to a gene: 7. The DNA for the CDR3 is TGTGCCAGCGGAAAGGGACAGTTCACAGATACGCAGTATTTT. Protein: CASGKGQFTDTQYF.

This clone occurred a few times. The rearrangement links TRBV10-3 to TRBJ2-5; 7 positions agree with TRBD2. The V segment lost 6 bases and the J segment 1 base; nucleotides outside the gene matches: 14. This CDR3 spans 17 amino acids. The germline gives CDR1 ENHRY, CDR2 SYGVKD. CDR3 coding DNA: TGTGCCATCAGCCAACCCGGTGTTAGCGGGCCCCAAGAGACCCAGTACTTC. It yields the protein CAISQPGVSGPQETQYF.

The CDR3 DNA is TGTGCCAGCAGCAGGGGGCAGTTGGACTACGAGCAGTACTTC. Translation gives CASSRGQLDYEQYF. V and J are TRBV6-5 and TRBJ2-7; 8 bases map to TRBD1. The CDR3 consists of 14 residues. The germline V gene encodes CDR1 MNHEY and CDR2 SVGAGI. J lost 3 bases, V lost 6 bases, and 7 bases had no gene match.

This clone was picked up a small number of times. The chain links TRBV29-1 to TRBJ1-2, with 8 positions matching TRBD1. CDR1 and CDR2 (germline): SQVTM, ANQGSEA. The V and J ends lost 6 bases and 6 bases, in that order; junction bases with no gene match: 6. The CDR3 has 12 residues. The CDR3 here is CSVPDRVDGYTF. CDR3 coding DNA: TGCAGCGTCCCGGACAGGGTGGATGGCTACACCTTC.

The CDR3 DNA sequence: TGTGCCAGCAGTTACTCGATACTAGCATTGGAGACCCAGTACTTC. Translated, it gives CASSYSILALETQYF. The chain employs TRBV6-6 and TRBJ2-5; a possible D gene is TRBD2 (6 bases). V lost 0 bases and J lost 5, with 13 bases in between. The germline gives CDR1 MNHNY, CDR2 SVGAGI (reference sequence). The CDR3 has 15 amino acids.

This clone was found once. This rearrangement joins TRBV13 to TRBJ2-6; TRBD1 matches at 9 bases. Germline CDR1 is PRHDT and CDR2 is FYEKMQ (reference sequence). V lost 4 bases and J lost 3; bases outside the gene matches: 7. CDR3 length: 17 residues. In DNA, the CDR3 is TGTGCCAGCAGCTGGGGGACAGGGACAAATGGGGCCAACGTCCTGACTTTC. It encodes CASSWGTGTNGANVLTF. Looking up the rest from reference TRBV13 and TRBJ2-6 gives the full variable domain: AAGVIQSPRHLIKEKRETATLKCYPIPRHDTVYWYQQGPGQDPQFLISFYEKMQSDKGSIPDRFSAQQFSDYHSELNMSSLELGDSALYFCASSWGTGTNGANVLTFGAGSRLTVL.

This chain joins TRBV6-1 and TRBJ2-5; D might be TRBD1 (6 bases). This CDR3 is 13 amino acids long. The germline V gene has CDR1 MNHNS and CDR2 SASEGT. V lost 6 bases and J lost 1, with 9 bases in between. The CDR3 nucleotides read TGTGCCAGCAGGGGGACACCCCAAGAGACCCAGTACTTC. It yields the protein CASRGTPQETQYF.

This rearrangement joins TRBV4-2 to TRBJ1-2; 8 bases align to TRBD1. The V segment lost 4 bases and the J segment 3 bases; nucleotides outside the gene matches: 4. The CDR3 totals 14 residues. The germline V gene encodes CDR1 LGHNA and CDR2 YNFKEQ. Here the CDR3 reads CASSPRTGYYGYTF. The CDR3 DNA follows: TGTGCCAGCAGCCCCCGGACAGGGTACTATGGCTACACCTTC.

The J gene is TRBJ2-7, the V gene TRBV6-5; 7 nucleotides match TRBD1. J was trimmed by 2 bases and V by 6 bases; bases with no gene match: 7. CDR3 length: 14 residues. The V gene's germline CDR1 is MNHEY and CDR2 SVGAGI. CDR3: CASSARQGPYEQYF. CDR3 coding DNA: TGTGCCAGCAGCGCTAGACAGGGCCCCTACGAGCAGTACTTC.

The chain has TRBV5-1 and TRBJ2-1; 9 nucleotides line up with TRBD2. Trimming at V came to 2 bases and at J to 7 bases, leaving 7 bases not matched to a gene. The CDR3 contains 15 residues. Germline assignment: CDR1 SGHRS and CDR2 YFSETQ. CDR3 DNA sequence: TGCGCCAGCAGCTTCGGCGGCGGGAGGGCGAATGAGCAGTTCTTC. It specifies CASSFGGGRANEQFF.

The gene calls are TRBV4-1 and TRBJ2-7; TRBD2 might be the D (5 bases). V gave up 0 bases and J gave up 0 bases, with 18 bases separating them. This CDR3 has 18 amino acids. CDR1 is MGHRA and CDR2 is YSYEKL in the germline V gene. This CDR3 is CASSQDPPRRAPSYEQYF. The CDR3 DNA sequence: TGCGCCAGCAGCCAAGATCCCCCCCGGCGGGCCCCCTCCTACGAGCAGTACTTC.